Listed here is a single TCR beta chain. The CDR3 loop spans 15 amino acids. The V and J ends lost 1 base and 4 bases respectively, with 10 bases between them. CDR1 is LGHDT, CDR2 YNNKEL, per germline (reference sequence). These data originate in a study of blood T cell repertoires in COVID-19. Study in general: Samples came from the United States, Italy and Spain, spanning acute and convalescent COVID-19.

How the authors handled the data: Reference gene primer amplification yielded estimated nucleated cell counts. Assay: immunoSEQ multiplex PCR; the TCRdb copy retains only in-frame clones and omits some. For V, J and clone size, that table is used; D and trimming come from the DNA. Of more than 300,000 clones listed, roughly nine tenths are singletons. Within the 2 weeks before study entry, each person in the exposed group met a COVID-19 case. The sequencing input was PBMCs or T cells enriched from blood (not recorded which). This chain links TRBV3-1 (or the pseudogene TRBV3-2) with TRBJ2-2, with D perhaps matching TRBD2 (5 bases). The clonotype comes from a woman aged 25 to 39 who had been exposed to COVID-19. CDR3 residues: CASSQGGIGTGELFF. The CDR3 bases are TGTGCCAGCAGCCAAGGAGGGATTGGCACCGGGGAGCTGTTTTTT.